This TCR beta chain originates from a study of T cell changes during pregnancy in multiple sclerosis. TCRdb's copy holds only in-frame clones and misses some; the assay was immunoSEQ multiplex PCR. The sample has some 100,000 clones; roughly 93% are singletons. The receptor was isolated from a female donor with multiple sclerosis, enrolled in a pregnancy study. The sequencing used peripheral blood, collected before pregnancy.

The CDR3 spells CASSRGELFF. The CDR3 DNA follows: TGTGCCAGTTCGAGGGGGGAGCTGTTTTTT. This sequence joins TRBV25-1 and TRBJ2-2; the D is unclear. CDR3 length: 10 residues. Germline-derived CDR1 and CDR2 are MGHDK and SYGVNS. The V end was cut by 9 bases, the J end by 8 bases, with 7 bases between.